One and the same sample provided the 5 T cell receptor beta chains below, sequenced in a study of Tregs in tolerant kidney transplant recipients. Clones were sequenced by immunoSEQ multiplex PCR, and TCRdb holds only the in-frame ones, with some missing. The sample lists 90,000 to 150,000 clones, around 94% occurring once. Sequenced input: CD4+ T cells from blood. These receptors all come from a human donor in good health.

The chain joins TRBV7-3 to TRBJ1-2; tentatively, D is TRBD1 (5 bases). Trimming pared 2 bases from V and 8 bases from J, leaving 12 bases between. Germline-derived CDR1 and CDR2 are SGHTA and FQGTGA. This CDR3 is built from 13 residues. CDR3 DNA: TGTGCCAGCAGCTTACTCAGCAGGGTAGGCTACACCTTC. Translated: CASSLLSRVGYTF.

This clone was observed once. The chain recombines TRBV21-1 with TRBJ2-1; TRBD1 is taken as the D call from the table, unchecked against the DNA. TRBV21-1 is recorded as a pseudogene. CDR3 length equals 15 residues. CDR3 nucleotide sequence: TGTGCCAGCAGCAAACTTGGACAGCCCTACAATGAGCAGTTCTTC. This sequence encodes CASSKLGQPYNEQFF.

V gene TRBV10-1 combines with J gene TRBJ2-1; 7 bases match TRBD2. The CDR3 is made up of 16 amino acids. Germline loops: CDR1 WNHNN, CDR2 SYGVQD (reference sequence). V shed 6 bases and J 6 bases; nucleotides not matched to a gene: 14. Written as DNA, the CDR3 is TGCGCCAGCAGCACGGGAGGCAGGCGGTTCTCCAATGAGCAGTTCTTC. Protein: CASSTGGRRFSNEQFF.

The chain recombines TRBV6-1 with TRBJ1-1; tentative D call: TRBD1 (5 bases). The CDR3 extends over 13 amino acids. Per the germline V gene, CDR1 is MNHNS and CDR2 is SASEGT. Trimming took off 8 bases at V and 4 bases at J, with 14 bases between the two ends. CDR3 sequence reads: CASGGHPGTEAFF. The CDR3 region has the DNA TGTGCCAGCGGTGGACATCCCGGCACTGAAGCTTTCTTT.

This clone was observed a single time. The CDR3 DNA reads as TGTGCCAGCAGCCCTGGTGGAGGGAGGAGCTCCTACGAGCAGTACTTC. It specifies CASSPGGGRSSYEQYF. This chain links TRBV5-4 with TRBJ2-7; D perhaps matches TRBD2 (6 bases). V lost 4 bases to trimming and J lost 0 bases, with 17 bases between them. Per germline, CDR1 SGHNT and CDR2 YYREEE (reference sequence). The CDR3 loop spans 16 amino acids.